The entry below describes one T cell receptor (beta chain). Its specificity is unknown. The record originates from a study of cytomegalovirus exposure and HLA in healthy donors. Study-wide context: Within the Caucasian-associated ancestry cluster were under 85% of the roughly 360 genotyped donors.

Study-level findings and limits: An apparent linkage of common viral pathogens to several of the most significant clusters emerged in a later analysis. TCR sequences were mostly rare, though some public TCRs occurred in many donors.

The study sampled nominally healthy donors, though unrecorded immune exposures were likely. The germline V gene has CDR1 SGHNT and CDR2 YYREEE (reference sequence). CDR3 length equals 13 residues. Trimming cost V 4 bases and J 4 bases, with 11 bases left between them. Researchers ran the PCR with 60 Vbeta and 13 Jbeta primers. Profiling relied on immunoSEQ multiplex PCR, and the TCRdb table lists in-frame clones only, not all of them. The table includes 95,000 to 150,000 clones, roughly 80% detected once. The chain has TRBV5-4 and TRBJ1-1; D might be TRBD1 (5 bases). This receptor was identified in a man aged 30 to 39 in good health and CMV-seronegative. Sequencing was done on a sample of PBMCs. The CDR3 nucleotides are TGTGCCAGCAGCCGACGGGGGAGCACTGAAGCTTTCTTT. Its translation: CASSRRGSTEAFF.